This T cell receptor (beta chain) was obtained from a study of OX40 agonist ivuxolimab in advanced cancers. CDR3 size: 12 residues. Trimming took 10 bases from V and 0 from J, leaving 9 bases between them. The germline V gene encodes CDR1 LNHDA and CDR2 SQIVND (reference sequence). The protocol was immunoSEQ multiplex PCR, while the TCRdb copy is restricted to in-frame clones and leaves out a portion. This sample has 70,000 or so clones, with 92% found just once. This sequence was found in an adult with an advanced solid tumor such as melanoma, head and neck, liver or kidney cancer. This sequence joins TRBV19 and TRBJ2-5; TRBD2 might be the D (6 bases). The sequences come from CD4+ or CD8+ T cells sorted from blood, collected in a trial of the OX40 agonist ivuxolimab. In DNA, the CDR3 is TGTGCCATGCGGGGTTACCAAGAGACCCAGTACTTC. Amino acid sequence: CAMRGYQETQYF.